The entry below gives a single T cell receptor (beta chain) sequence along with its context. The table came from immunoSEQ multiplex PCR; TCRdb's copy has only in-frame clones and leaves some out. The sample contains around 300,000 clones, about nine tenths of which appear only once. This sample was taken from a study of blood T cell repertoires in COVID-19. Trimming removed 5 bases at V and 2 bases at J, with 7 bases between. Germline CDR1 and CDR2: GTSNPN and SVGIG (reference sequence). The CDR3 extends over 12 amino acids. This clonotype was obtained from a woman aged 30 to 39 who had recovered from COVID-19. The chain recombines TRBV30 with TRBJ2-1, with D perhaps matching TRBD1 (5 bases). Material: PBMCs or T cells enriched from blood (not recorded which). CDR3 region: CAWDSPYNEQFF. The CDR3, as DNA: TGTGCCTGGGACAGCCCCTACAATGAGCAGTTCTTC. Complete variable domain (other parts from reference TRBV30 and TRBJ2-1): SQTIHQWPATLVQPVGSPLSLECTVEGTSNPNLYWYRQAAGRGLQLLFYSVGIGQISSEVPQNLSASRPQDRQFILSSKKLLLSDSGFYLCAWDSPYNEQFFGPGTRLTVL.